The 26 T cell receptor beta chains listed next were all sequenced from one sample in a study of cytomegalovirus exposure and HLA in healthy donors. PCR involved 60 Vbeta and 13 Jbeta primers. Only in-frame clones appear in the TCRdb table, and some are missing; sequencing was by immunoSEQ multiplex PCR. The sample contains some 120,000 clones, 75% to 85% of which appear only once. Sequenced: PBMCs. These receptor sequences come from a man aged 50-60 years in good health and CMV-seronegative.

The V and J genes are TRBV6-5 and TRBJ1-5; a weak D match, TRBD1 (5 bases). Germline V CDR1 and CDR2: MNHEY, SVGAGI. With 2 bases removed from V and 7 bases from J, the gap between germline ends came to 9 bases. CDR3 length: 13 amino acids. Written as DNA, the CDR3 is TGTGCCAGCAGTTACGACAGAATCCAGCCCCAGCATTTT. It yields the protein CASSYDRIQPQHF.

This clone was detected only a few times. The chain carries TRBV19 and TRBJ1-1; 7 bases line up with TRBD1. Germline V gene data show CDR1 as LNHDA and CDR2 as SQIVND (reference sequence). The CDR3 loop spans 16 amino acids. With V trimmed by 3 bases and J by 5 bases, 12 bases remained unmatched. The CDR3, as DNA: TGTGCCAGTAGTATCATCCAGGGGGTATTCGAAACTGAAGCTTTCTTT. Its protein is CASSIIQGVFETEAFF.

The chain employs TRBV19 and TRBJ2-3; 9 bases align to TRBD2. The germline CDR1 and CDR2 sequences are LNHDA and SQIVND (reference sequence). The CDR3 contains 15 residues. The trim removed 7 bases at V and 0 bases at J, leaving 5 bases unmatched. CDR3 in amino acids: CASKASGDSTDTQYF. The DNA of the CDR3 is TGTGCCAGTAAGGCTAGCGGGGACAGCACAGATACGCAGTATTTT.

This chain connects TRBV4-1 to TRBJ2-7, with 11 bases matching TRBD2. The CDR3 length is 16 residues. V lost 0 bases, J lost 3 bases, and 4 bases stayed unmatched. In germline, CDR1 is MGHRA, CDR2 YSYEKL. This CDR3 reads CASSQEVAGGIYEQYF. DNA of the CDR3: TGCGCCAGCAGCCAAGAGGTAGCGGGGGGGATCTACGAGCAGTACTTC.

The chain joins TRBV7-4 to TRBJ2-7, with D tentatively TRBD1 (6 bases). This CDR3 spans 13 amino acids. V was cut by 5 bases and J by 5 bases, with 13 bases left in between. From germline, CDR1 is SGHVT and CDR2 SQSDAQ. DNA for the CDR3: TGTGCCAGCAGCCCCGACAGGTACCACGAGCAGTACGTC. This sequence encodes CASSPDRYHEQYV.

The genes are TRBV2 and TRBJ1-5; 7 bases map to TRBD1. With V trimmed by 6 bases and J by 4 bases, 9 bases remained unmatched. Germline CDR1 reads SNHLY; CDR2 reads FYNNEI. The CDR3 extends over 15 amino acids. The CDR3 DNA sequence: TGTGCCAGCAGCGGGGGACAGAGCCCGAATCAGCCCCAGCATTTT. Its translation is CASSGGQSPNQPQHF.

This clone was seen only a few times. V is TRBV19 and J is TRBJ1-2; 11 bases agree with TRBD1. Germline CDR1 and CDR2: LNHDA and SQIVND (reference sequence). V shed 7 bases, J shed 5 bases, and the junction held 12 bases outside the gene matches. There are 16 residues in the CDR3. The CDR3 DNA is TGTGCCAGTACCGCGGCGGGGACAGGGGGAAATTATGGCTACACCTTC. Translation: CASTAAGTGGNYGYTF.

The rearrangement links TRBV19 to TRBJ2-3; 13 positions agree with TRBD2. The V and J ends lost 4 bases and 1 base, in that order; junction bases with no gene match: 2. The CDR3 totals 16 residues. Germline V gene sequence: CDR1 LNHDA, CDR2 SQIVND (reference sequence). The CDR3 bases are TGTGCCAGTAGTAGAGGGACTAGCGGGGGCACAGATACGCAGTATTTT. It specifies CASSRGTSGGTDTQYF.

Points on this clone: One end of the junction fails to match germline, which may point to a read error. DNA for the CDR3: TGTTCCAGCAGCTTACAAAGGGAGGGTGGCTACACCTTC. Its protein product is CSSSLQREGGYTF. The chain is built from TRBV7-9 and TRBJ1-2; D is unclear. Germline loops: CDR1 SEHNR, CDR2 FQNEAQ (reference sequence). This CDR3 has 13 amino acids.

This clone occurred a few times. V and J are TRBV18 and TRBJ2-5, with unresolved D. The CDR3 extends over 13 amino acids. Trimming left V 3 bases short and J 0 bases short, with 5 bases between. CDR1 is KGHSH, CDR2 LQKENI, per germline. The CDR3 protein is CASSPSNQETQYF. CDR3 nucleotide sequence: TGTGCCAGCTCACCGTCCAACCAAGAGACCCAGTACTTC.

The rearrangement uses TRBV5-4 and TRBJ1-2; D not certain. V was pared by 4 bases and J by 8 bases, with 15 bases between. This CDR3 has 13 amino acids. Germline CDR1 is SGHNT and CDR2 is YYREEE (reference sequence). The CDR3 spells CASSPDRPRGYTF. The CDR3 DNA reads as TGTGCCAGCAGCCCCGATCGACCGAGGGGCTACACCTTC.

In this sample, this clone turned up once. Being one base from a much bigger clone, this may be a read error. The chain employs TRBV28 and TRBJ2-5; TRBD1 matches 11 bases. With the DNA end fitting TRBJ2-7 better, the J assignment may be wrong. CDR3 length equals 15 residues. Germline V gene sequence: CDR1 MDHEN, CDR2 SYDVKM. For the CDR3, the DNA is TGTGCCAGCAGATCCGGGACAGGGGGCTCCTACGAGCAGTACTTC. This encodes CASRSGTGGSYEQYF.

The DNA of the CDR3 is TGTGCCAGCAGCTATGGACAGTCGGAAGAGGAGCAGTACTTC. It codes for CASSYGQSEEEQYF. The chain combines TRBV5-4 with TRBJ2-7; D may be TRBD1 (6 bases). The CDR3 consists of 14 residues. Trimming cost V 3 bases and J 7 bases, with 17 bases left between them. Germline V gene data show CDR1 as SGHNT and CDR2 as YYREEE (reference sequence). The full variable domain, its missing parts supplied by reference TRBV5-4 and TRBJ2-7, is ETGVTQSPTHLIKTRGQQVTLRCSSQSGHNTVSWYQQALGQGPQFIFQYYREEENGRGNFPPRFSGLQFPNYSSELNVNALELDDSALYLCASSYGQSEEEQYFGPGTRLTVT.

This clone came up a few times. Other DNA sequences in this sample translate to the same CDR3. The chain recombines TRBV5-6 with TRBJ1-5; no clear D. CDR1 SGHDT and CDR2 YYEEEE come from the germline V gene. V was shortened by 1 base and J by 4 bases, with 3 bases between the two germline ends. The CDR3 spans 12 residues. The DNA for the CDR3 is TGTGCCAGCAGCTTGCCTAATCAGCCCCAGCATTTT. Protein product: CASSLPNQPQHF.

This clone was counted a few times. The gene calls are TRBV19 and TRBJ2-5; the match to TRBD1 covers 9 bases. The CDR3 totals 12 residues. Trimming at V came to 7 bases and at J to 5 bases, leaving 2 bases not matched to a gene. Germline V gene data show CDR1 as LNHDA and CDR2 as SQIVND (reference sequence). The CDR3 coding sequence is TGTGCCAGTATCGGGACAGGGGAGACCCAGTACTTC. Its translation is CASIGTGETQYF.

The V call is TRBV6-4, the J call TRBJ2-1; 11 bases match TRBD2. CDR1 and CDR2 from the germline V gene are MRHNA and SNTAGT. This CDR3 comprises 13 residues. The ends lost 3 bases at V and 15 bases at J; junction bases unmatched: 7. CDR3: CASSDLAGGPPFF. The DNA of the CDR3 is TGTGCCAGCAGTGATCTAGCGGGGGGACCCCCGTTCTTC.

The V gene is TRBV21-1, the J gene TRBJ1-2; whether TRBD1, the table's D call, matches the DNA was not checked. TRBV21-1 is designated a pseudogene. CDR3 length: 13 residues. The CDR3 is CASSVTGARSYTF. In nucleotides, the CDR3 is TGTGCCAGCAGCGTGACAGGGGCAAGGAGCTACACCTTC.

This clone has more than one count but fewer than ten. V is TRBV5-1 and J is TRBJ1-1; tentatively, D is TRBD1 (5 bases). This CDR3 is built from 15 residues. Germline CDR1 is SGHRS and CDR2 is YFSETQ. Trimming left V 3 bases short and J 5 bases short, with 17 bases between. CDR3: CASSSTSRVETEAFF. The CDR3 region has the DNA TGCGCCAGCAGCTCCACCAGCAGGGTAGAGACTGAAGCTTTCTTT.

This sequence joins TRBV5-6 and TRBJ2-1; 7 positions match TRBD1. V trimming: 4 bases; J trimming: 2 bases; junction bases outside the gene matches: 3. The CDR3 consists of 14 residues. In germline, CDR1 is SGHDT, CDR2 YYEEEE. For the CDR3, the DNA is TGTGCCAGCAGCCCGGGGACAGCCTACAATGAGCAGTTCTTC. It yields the protein CASSPGTAYNEQFF.

V and J are TRBV2 and TRBJ1-1; D ambiguous. Germline V lookup: CDR1 SNHLY, CDR2 FYNNEI. CDR3 length equals 15 residues. V was cut by 1 base and J by 4 bases, with 13 bases left in between. CDR3 region: CASSEVSAVSTEAFF. DNA of the CDR3: TGTGCCAGCAGTGAAGTCTCGGCGGTGAGCACTGAAGCTTTCTTT.

The V call is TRBV19, the J call TRBJ2-6; possible D gene TRBD2, 5 bases. CDR3 length equals 15 residues. CDR1 and CDR2 (germline): LNHDA, SQIVND (reference sequence). The V end was cut by 5 bases, the J end by 3 bases, with 11 bases between. CDR3 in amino acids: CASSPRRDGANVLTF. The CDR3, as DNA: TGTGCCAGTAGTCCTAGACGGGATGGGGCCAACGTCCTGACTTTC.

The chain carries TRBV15 and TRBJ2-3, with a possible D match to TRBD2 (7 bases). V was cut by 3 bases and J by 7 bases, with 17 bases left in between. This CDR3 is 15 amino acids long. CDR1 LNHNV and CDR2 YYDKDF come from the germline V gene (reference sequence). The CDR3, as DNA: TGTGCCACCAGCAGCCCTCTTCGGGGGGCGCATACGCAGTATTTT. Translated, it gives CATSSPLRGAHTQYF. Full variable domain (missing parts from reference TRBV15 and TRBJ2-3): DAMVIQNPRYQVTQFGKPVTLSCSQTLNHNVMYWYQQKSSQAPKLLFHYYDKDFNNEADTPDNFQSRRPNTSFCFLDIRSPGLGDTAMYLCATSSPLRGAHTQYFGPGTRLTVL.

The chain employs TRBV19 and TRBJ2-5, with D possibly being TRBD2 (6 bases). The CDR3 has 15 residues. V lost 5 bases and J 2 bases, leaving 15 bases between the germline ends. Germline CDR1 is LNHDA and CDR2 is SQIVND (reference sequence). CDR3 amino acids: CASSSYGGFQETQYF. In nucleotides, the CDR3 is TGTGCCAGTAGTTCCTATGGGGGGTTTCAAGAGACCCAGTACTTC.

The V call is TRBV11-2, the J call TRBJ2-7; the match to TRBD2 covers 11 bases. Per germline, CDR1 SGHAT and CDR2 FQNNGV. Germline trimming cut 5 bases from V and 2 bases from J; bases unmatched to any gene: 2. This CDR3 spans 14 amino acids. The CDR3 nucleotides read TGTGCCAGCAGCCGACTAGCGGGGCCCTACGAGCAGTACGTC. Translated: CASSRLAGPYEQYV.

V usage is TRBV9 and J usage is TRBJ2-5, with 7 bases lining up with TRBD1. After removal of 0 bases from V and 5 bases from J, the junction contained 10 bases not matched to a gene. The CDR3 length is 16 residues. Germline values: CDR1 SGDLS, CDR2 YYNGEE. The CDR3 region is CASSVGGTDFGETQYF. The DNA for the CDR3 is TGTGCCAGCAGCGTAGGAGGGACAGACTTTGGCGAGACCCAGTACTTC.

This sequence joins TRBV19 and TRBJ1-1; 7 nucleotides match TRBD1. The CDR3 sequence is 13 residues long. Germline CDR1 is LNHDA and CDR2 is SQIVND (reference sequence). With 6 bases clipped from V and 2 bases from J, the junction kept 3 bases outside the gene matches. CDR3 in amino acids: CASRGQRNTEAFF. The CDR3 DNA reads as TGTGCCAGTAGGGGACAGAGAAACACTGAAGCTTTCTTT.